The T cell receptor beta chain under discussion was sequenced for a study of cytomegalovirus exposure and HLA in healthy donors. Study-level points and caveats: Reportedly, cytomegalovirus status was diagnosed with high sensitivity and specificity. Some V segments could not be told apart, so they were left out, TRBV6-2 and TRBV6-3 among them. Association of 16,951 TCR beta sequences with HLA alleles was found at 0.05 false discovery rate in a later analysis. Immune exposure information available was restricted to CMV serostatus.

The CDR3 consists of 15 residues. CDR1 and CDR2 from the germline V gene are SGHDN and FVKESK. V was shortened by 1 base and J by 5 bases, with 14 bases between the two germline ends. Only one count was recorded for this clone. Antigen specificity is unknown. Primers: 60 Vbeta forward and 13 Jbeta reverse. Repertoires were generated with immunoSEQ multiplex PCR, while TCRdb's copy carries only in-frame clones and drops some. Of under 200,000 clones in the sample, approximately 80% are singletons; the top ten hold about 2.6%. This sequence originates from a woman between 40 and 55 years old in good health and CMV-seropositive. The genes are TRBV14 and TRBJ2-5; D may be TRBD1 (5 bases). What was sequenced was PBMCs. The CDR3 protein is CASSQARGYGETQYF. The CDR3 DNA sequence: TGTGCCAGCAGCCAAGCAAGGGGCTATGGGGAGACCCAGTACTTC.